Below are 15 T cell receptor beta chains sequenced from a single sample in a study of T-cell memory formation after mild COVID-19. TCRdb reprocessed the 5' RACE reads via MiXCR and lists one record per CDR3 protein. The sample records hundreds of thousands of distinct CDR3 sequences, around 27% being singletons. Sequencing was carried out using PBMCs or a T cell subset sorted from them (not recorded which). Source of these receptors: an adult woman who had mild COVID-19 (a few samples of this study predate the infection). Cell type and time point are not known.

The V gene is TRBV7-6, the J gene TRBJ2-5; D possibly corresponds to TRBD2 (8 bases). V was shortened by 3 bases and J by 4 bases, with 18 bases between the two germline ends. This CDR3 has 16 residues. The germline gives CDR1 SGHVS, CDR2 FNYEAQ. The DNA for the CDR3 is TGTGCCAGCAGCTTCGGCGGGACTAGGGGGCGAGAGACCCAGTACTTC. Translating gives CASSFGGTRGRETQYF.

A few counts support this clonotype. In DNA form, the CDR3 reads TGCGCCAGCAGCATAACAAGCGGGCAGGAGCAGTACTTC. Its translation is CASSITSGQEQYF. The chain links TRBV5-1 to TRBJ2-7; D might be TRBD2 (6 bases). CDR1 is SGHRS, CDR2 YFSETQ, per germline. Trimming left V 4 bases short and J 7 bases short, with 15 bases between. The CDR3 is 13 residues long.

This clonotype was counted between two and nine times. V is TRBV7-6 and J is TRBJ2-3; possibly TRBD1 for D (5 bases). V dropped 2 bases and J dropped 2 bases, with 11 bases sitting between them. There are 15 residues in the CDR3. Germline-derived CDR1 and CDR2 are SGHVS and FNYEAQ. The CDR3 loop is CASSLRSGFTDTQYF. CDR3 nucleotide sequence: TGTGCCAGCAGCTTACGTTCAGGGTTCACAGATACGCAGTATTTT.

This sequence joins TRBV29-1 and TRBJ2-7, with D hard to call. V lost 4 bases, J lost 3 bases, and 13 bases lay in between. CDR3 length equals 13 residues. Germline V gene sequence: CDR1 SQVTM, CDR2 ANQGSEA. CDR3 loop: CSVGQDPLYEQYF. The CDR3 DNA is TGCAGCGTTGGCCAGGATCCCCTCTACGAGCAGTACTTC.

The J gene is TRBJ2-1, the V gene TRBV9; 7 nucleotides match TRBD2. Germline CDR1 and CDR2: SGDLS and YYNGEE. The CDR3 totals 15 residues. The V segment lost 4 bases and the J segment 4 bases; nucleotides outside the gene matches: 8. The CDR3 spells CASSLSGTVYNEQFF. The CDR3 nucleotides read TGTGCCAGCAGCCTCAGCGGGACGGTATACAATGAGCAGTTCTTC.

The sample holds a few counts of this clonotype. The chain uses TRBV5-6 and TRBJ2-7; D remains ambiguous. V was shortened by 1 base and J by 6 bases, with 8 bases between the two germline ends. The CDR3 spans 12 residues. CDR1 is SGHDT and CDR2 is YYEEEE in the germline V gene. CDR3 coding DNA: TGTGCCAGCAGCTTGTATGTGAGCGAGCAGTACTTC. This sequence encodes CASSLYVSEQYF.

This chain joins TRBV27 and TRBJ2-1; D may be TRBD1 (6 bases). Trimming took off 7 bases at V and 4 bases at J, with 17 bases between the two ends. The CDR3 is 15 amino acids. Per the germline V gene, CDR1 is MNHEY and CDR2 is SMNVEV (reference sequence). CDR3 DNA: TGTGCCAGCACTGTGACAGGTGGCCTTTACAATGAGCAGTTCTTC. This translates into CASTVTGGLYNEQFF.

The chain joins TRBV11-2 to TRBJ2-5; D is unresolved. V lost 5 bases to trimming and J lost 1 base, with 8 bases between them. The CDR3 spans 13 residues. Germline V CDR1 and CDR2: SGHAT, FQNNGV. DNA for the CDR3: TGTGCCAGCAGCCGCGACTTCCAAGAGACCCAGTACTTC. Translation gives CASSRDFQETQYF.

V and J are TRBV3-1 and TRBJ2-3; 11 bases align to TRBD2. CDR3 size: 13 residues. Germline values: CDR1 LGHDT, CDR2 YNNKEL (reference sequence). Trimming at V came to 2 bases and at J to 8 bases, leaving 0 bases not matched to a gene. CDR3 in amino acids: CASSQTSGGTQYF. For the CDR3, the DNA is TGTGCCAGCAGCCAAACTAGCGGGGGTACGCAGTATTTT.

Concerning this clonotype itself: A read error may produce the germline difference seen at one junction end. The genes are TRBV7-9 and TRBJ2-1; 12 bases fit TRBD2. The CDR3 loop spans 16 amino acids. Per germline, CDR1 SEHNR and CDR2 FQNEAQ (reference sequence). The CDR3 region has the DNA TGTGCCAGCAGCCTAGCGGGAGGGCGAACCTACAATGAGCAGTTCTTC. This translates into CASSLAGGRTYNEQFF.

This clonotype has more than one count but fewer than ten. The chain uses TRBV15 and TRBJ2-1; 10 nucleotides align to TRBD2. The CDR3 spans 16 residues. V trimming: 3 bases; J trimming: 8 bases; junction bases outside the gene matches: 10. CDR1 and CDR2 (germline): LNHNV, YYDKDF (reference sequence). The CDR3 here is CATSSGTAGGPDEQFF. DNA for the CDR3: TGTGCCACCAGCAGCGGCACAGCGGGGGGGCCTGATGAGCAGTTCTTC.

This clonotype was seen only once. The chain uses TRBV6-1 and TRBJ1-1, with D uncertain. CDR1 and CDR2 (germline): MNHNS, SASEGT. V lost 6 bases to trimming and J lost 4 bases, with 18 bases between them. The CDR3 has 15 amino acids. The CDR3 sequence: CASSAEHTPGTEAFF. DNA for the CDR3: TGTGCCAGCAGCGCCGAACACACCCCGGGCACTGAAGCTTTCTTT.

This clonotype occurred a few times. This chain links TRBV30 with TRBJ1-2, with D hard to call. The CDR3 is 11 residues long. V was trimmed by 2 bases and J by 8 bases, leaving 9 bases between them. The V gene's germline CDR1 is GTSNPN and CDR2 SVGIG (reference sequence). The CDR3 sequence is CAWSRKGGYTF. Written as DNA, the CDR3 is TGTGCCTGGAGTAGGAAAGGAGGCTACACCTTC.

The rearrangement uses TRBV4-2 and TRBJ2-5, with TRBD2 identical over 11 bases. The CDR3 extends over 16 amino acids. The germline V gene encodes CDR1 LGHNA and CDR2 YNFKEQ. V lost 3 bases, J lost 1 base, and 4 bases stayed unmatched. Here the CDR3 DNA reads TGTGCCAGCAGCCAGGGGACTAGCGGCTTCCAAGAGACCCAGTACTTC. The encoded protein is CASSQGTSGFQETQYF.

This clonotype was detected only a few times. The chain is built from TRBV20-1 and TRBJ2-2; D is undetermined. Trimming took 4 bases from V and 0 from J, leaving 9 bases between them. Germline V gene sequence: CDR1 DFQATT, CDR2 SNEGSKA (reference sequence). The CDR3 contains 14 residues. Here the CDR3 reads CSATKAPNTGELFF. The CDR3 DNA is TGCAGTGCTACCAAGGCCCCGAACACCGGGGAGCTGTTTTTT.